This TCR beta chain is from a study of human T cells and chemical hapten exposure. Study-level background: Patients, predominantly female, presented with alopecia areata, totalis or universalis. Study-level findings and limits: Compared to controls, expanded TCRs made significantly more large clusters of similar CDR3s.

With respect to this clonotype: As yet, its antigen is unknown.

The CDR3 extends over 14 amino acids. Germline CDR1 reads MNHEY; CDR2 reads SMNVEV (reference sequence). V lost 5 bases and J lost 3, with 14 bases in between. The study's library attached unique molecular identifiers to single cDNA molecules. TCRdb re-analysed the RACE reads in MiXCR, keeping a single row per CDR3 protein. The sample records approximately 400,000 distinct CDR3 sequences, more than 4.5% being singletons. Sample time point: pre-sensitization, week 0. Treatment meaning: therapeutic diphenylcyclopropenone sensitization with weekly scalp DPC. The gene calls are TRBV27 and TRBJ2-7; D call uncertain. The sample here was whole blood, taken in connection with sensitization to the hapten diphenylcyclopropenone (DPC). The TCR comes from a woman in her fifties or sixties with alopecia areata. Some clones in this sample may be carry-over from other donors' samples. This CDR3 is CASSDLKGGYEQYF. CDR3 DNA sequence: TGTGCCAGCAGTGATCTGAAAGGTGGCTACGAGCAGTACTTC.